This T cell receptor beta chain was obtained from a study of blood T cells in healthy people across ages. Combining a sample-barcoded 5' primer with a J-beta primer mix, a second PCR ran for 7 to 11 cycles. TCRdb itself ran the 5' RACE reads through MiXCR, one entry per CDR3 protein. The sample holds about 1.8 million distinct CDR3 sequences, roughly 49% seen once. Germline loops: CDR1 MNHEY, CDR2 SMNVEV (reference sequence). The CDR3 extends over 15 amino acids. Losses at the gene ends were 5 bases for V and 6 bases for J; bases not matched to a gene: 12. The chain recombines TRBV27 with TRBJ1-2; TRBD1 agrees at 7 bases. This clonotype was sampled from a woman in her forties in good health. Sequencing was performed on blood. CDR3 DNA sequence: TGTGCCAGCAGTCCCCCGGGACAGAAACTCAATGGCTACACCTTC. Translating gives CASSPPGQKLNGYTF.